Listed here are 21 T cell receptor beta chains from one sample, sequenced in a study of T cell responses to AZD1222 COVID-19 vaccine. Profiled with immunoSEQ multiplex PCR; TCRdb holds only in-frame clones, not every one. This table has more than 75,000 clones, 91% appearing once. The specimen was peripheral blood, collected on day 0 of AZD1222 vaccination. These receptors all stem from an adult in good health.

As concerns this clone: The same CDR3 can be traced to other DNA sequences in this sample. The chain is built from TRBV11-2 and TRBJ2-3; D is undetermined. The CDR3 has 14 residues. CDR1 SGHAT and CDR2 FQNNGV come from the germline V gene. V shed 1 base and J shed 0 bases, with 5 bases lying between them. As DNA, the CDR3 is TGTGCCAGCAGCTTAGGACCTAGCACAGATACGCAGTATTTT. Translation gives CASSLGPSTDTQYF.

This chain uses TRBV29-1 with TRBJ2-2; D is perhaps TRBD1 (6 bases). Germline assignment: CDR1 SQVTM and CDR2 ANQGSEA. The length of the CDR3 is 13 residues. V was clipped by 2 bases and J by 7 bases, with 11 bases between them. CDR3 residues: CSVEQDRDGELFF. As DNA, the CDR3 is TGCAGCGTTGAACAGGACAGAGACGGGGAGCTGTTTTTT.

This chain links TRBV27 with TRBJ2-7; 8 positions match TRBD1. Germline V gene lookup returns CDR1 MNHEY and CDR2 SMNVEV (reference sequence). This CDR3 contains 15 residues. The trim removed 4 bases at V and 5 bases at J, leaving 10 bases unmatched. The CDR3 DNA sequence: TGTGCCAGCAGTTCTCGGACAGGGTGGGAAAACGAGCAGTACTTC. It translates to CASSSRTGWENEQYF.

The CDR3 region has the DNA TGTGCCAGCAAAGAAGGGCAGGCAAACTATGGCTACACCTTC. Its translation: CASKEGQANYGYTF. The chain couples TRBV2 to TRBJ1-2; no clear D gene. The CDR3 is 14 residues long. V was shortened by 7 bases and J by 2 bases, with 14 bases between the two germline ends. Germline CDR1 and CDR2: SNHLY and FYNNEI.

The chain combines TRBV2 with TRBJ2-1; 7 bases match TRBD1. Germline trimming cut 10 bases from V and 3 bases from J; bases unmatched to any gene: 12. CDR3 length: 15 residues. Germline CDR1 reads SNHLY; CDR2 reads FYNNEI. The DNA of the CDR3 is TGTGCCACGACCCGTGGAAGGGGGCTCTACAATGAGCAGTTCTTC. Amino acid sequence: CATTRGRGLYNEQFF.

The rearrangement joins TRBV28 to TRBJ1-1, with D tentatively TRBD1 (6 bases). The germline CDR1 and CDR2 sequences are MDHEN and SYDVKM. V gave up 1 base and J gave up 6 bases, with 15 bases separating them. The CDR3 consists of 15 residues. The CDR3 DNA sequence: TGTGCCAGCAGTTTATCACCCAGGGGAGGGTCTGAAGCTTTCTTT. Residues: CASSLSPRGGSEAFF. Full variable domain (remainder filled in from reference TRBV28 and TRBJ1-1): DVKVTQSSRYLVKRTGEKVFLECVQDMDHENMFWYRQDPGLGLRLIYFSYDVKMKEKGDIPEGYSVSREKKERFSLILESASTNQTSMYLCASSLSPRGGSEAFFGQGTRLTVV.

This clone has only one observation. The V call is TRBV5-6, the J call TRBJ2-1; 9 bases are shared with TRBD1. V lost 3 bases, J lost 10 bases, and 14 bases stayed unmatched. Germline CDR1 SGHDT, CDR2 YYEEEE. The CDR3 sequence is 16 residues long. CDR3 nucleotides: TGTGCCAGCAGCTACTACCTCCGGGACAGGGTACGAGAGCAGTTCTTC. This encodes CASSYYLRDRVREQFF. The entire variable domain, with the rest obtained from reference TRBV5-6 and TRBJ2-1, is as follows: DAGVTQSPTHLIKTRGQQVTLRCSPKSGHDTVSWYQQALGQGPQFIFQYYEEEERQRGNFPDRFSGHQFPNYSSELNVNALLLGDSALYLCASSYYLRDRVREQFFGPGTRLTVL.

V and J are TRBV7-8 and TRBJ1-5; D gene uncertain. Looked up from germline, CDR1 is SGHVS and CDR2 is FQNEAQ. The CDR3 consists of 17 residues. Trimming took 5 bases from V and 0 from J, leaving 17 bases between them. The DNA of the CDR3 is TGTGCCAGCAGCCTCCTACGTGCAGCCGATAGCAATCAGCCCCAGCATTTT. It codes for CASSLLRAADSNQPQHF.

The rearrangement links TRBV29-1 to TRBJ1-2; maybe TRBD1 (5 bases). Trimming cost V 6 bases and J 6 bases, with 14 bases left between them. The length of the CDR3 is 12 residues. Germline V gives CDR1 SQVTM, CDR2 ANQGSEA. CDR3 sequence reads: CSVEEGWDGYTF. The CDR3 DNA sequence: TGCAGCGTAGAGGAGGGGTGGGATGGCTACACCTTC.

The rearrangement links TRBV5-4 to TRBJ1-2; D might be TRBD1 (5 bases). Trimming shortened V by 4 bases and J by 3 bases, and 13 bases separated the two germline ends. Germline V gives CDR1 SGHNT, CDR2 YYREEE (reference sequence). This CDR3 is 14 amino acids long. The DNA of the CDR3 is TGTGCCAGCAGCCCCGGGGGGGATGACTATGGCTACACCTTC. Its protein product is CASSPGGDDYGYTF.

The chain couples TRBV6-5 to TRBJ1-5; D is uncertain. Germline V gene data show CDR1 as MNHEY and CDR2 as SVGAGI. The V end was cut by 6 bases, the J end by 1 base, with 7 bases between. The CDR3 totals 13 residues. The CDR3 is CASRLSSNQPQHF. The CDR3, as DNA: TGTGCCAGCAGATTGTCCAGCAATCAGCCCCAGCATTTT.

The chain joins TRBV7-9 to TRBJ2-3, with TRBD2 identical over 7 bases. The V segment lost 5 bases and the J segment 6 bases; nucleotides outside the gene matches: 14. This CDR3 has 16 amino acids. CDR1 and CDR2 (germline): SEHNR, FQNEAQ (reference sequence). CDR3 sequence (DNA): TGTGCCAGCAGCCCCCGAGCGGGGTCCCTTGGGGATACGCAGTATTTT. Translated: CASSPRAGSLGDTQYF.

The chain combines TRBV7-9 with TRBJ2-5; D may be TRBD2 (5 bases). This CDR3 region has 15 residues. Germline V gene lookup returns CDR1 SEHNR and CDR2 FQNEAQ (reference sequence). Trimming took off 1 base at V and 1 base at J, with 10 bases between the two ends. This CDR3 is CASSLGGEGQETQYF. In nucleotides, the CDR3 is TGTGCCAGCAGCTTAGGCGGAGAGGGCCAAGAGACCCAGTACTTC.

This CDR3 is CTSSEQQGRVEKLFF. The DNA for the CDR3 is TGCACCAGCAGCGAACAACAGGGAAGGGTTGAAAAACTGTTTTTT. The rearrangement joins TRBV1 to TRBJ1-4; whether TRBD1, the table's D call, matches the DNA was not checked. TRBV1 has pseudogene status. There are 15 residues in the CDR3.

This sequence joins TRBV19 and TRBJ1-5; 8 nucleotides line up with TRBD1. Trimming removed 1 base from V and 3 bases from J; junction bases left unmatched: 5. The CDR3 length is 16 residues. Per the germline V gene, CDR1 is LNHDA and CDR2 is SQIVND (reference sequence). The DNA of the CDR3 is TGTGCCAGTAGTATAGGTGCAGGGGGCAACAATCAGCCCCAGCATTTT. This translates into CASSIGAGGNNQPQHF.

The rearrangement joins TRBV5-4 to TRBJ1-6; 7 bases are a match to TRBD1. The CDR3 is made up of 16 amino acids. Germline CDR1 and CDR2: SGHNT and YYREEE (reference sequence). V gave up 0 bases and J gave up 10 bases; unmatched junction bases: 10. CDR3 sequence: CASSLGQGRWSSPLHF. The CDR3 DNA is TGTGCCAGCAGCTTGGGACAGGGACGATGGAGCTCACCCCTCCACTTT.

The CDR3, as DNA: TGTGCTAGTGCTCCGGGGGGTGGTGGTACTGAAGCTTTCTTT. Its protein is CASAPGGGGTEAFF. The chain links TRBV12-5 to TRBJ1-1; D might be TRBD1 (5 bases). V lost 7 bases and J lost 5, with 17 bases in between. The germline V gene encodes CDR1 LGHNT and CDR2 FRNRAP. The CDR3 runs 14 residues. Full variable domain (outside the CDR3, taken from reference TRBV12-5 and TRBJ1-1): DARVTQTPRHKVTEMGQEVTMRCQPILGHNTVFWYRQTMMQGLELLAYFRNRAPLDDSGMPKDRFSAEMPDATLATLKIQPSEPRDSAVYFCASAPGGGGTEAFFGQGTRLTVV.

The V and J genes are TRBV6-4 and TRBJ2-3, with TRBD2 matching 7 bases. CDR3 length equals 15 residues. V was pared by 3 bases and J by 1 base, with 4 bases of the junction left unmatched. Germline V CDR1 and CDR2: MRHNA, SNTAGT. The CDR3 reads CASSDPSGGTDTQYF. The CDR3 DNA reads as TGTGCCAGCAGTGATCCAAGCGGGGGCACAGATACGCAGTATTTT.

The rearrangement joins TRBV10-2 to TRBJ2-7, with D hard to call. Trimming shortened V by 2 bases and J by 3 bases, and 5 bases separated the two germline ends. Germline values: CDR1 WSHSY, CDR2 SAAADI. The CDR3 is made up of 12 amino acids. The CDR3 DNA reads TGCGCCAGCAGTGAGACTAACTACGAGCAGTACTTC. It is translated as CASSETNYEQYF.

The chain joins TRBV19 to TRBJ1-6, with a possible D match to TRBD1 (5 bases). This CDR3 region has 14 residues. Deletions cut 5 bases from V and 10 bases from J, with 15 bases between. Germline V gene lookup returns CDR1 LNHDA and CDR2 SQIVND (reference sequence). CDR3 region: CASSRDPKESPLHF. CDR3 nucleotide sequence: TGTGCCAGTAGTCGGGACCCTAAAGAGTCACCCCTCCACTTT.

This chain connects TRBV21-1 to TRBJ1-5; the table assigns TRBD1, which was not confirmed against the DNA. TRBV21-1 is a pseudogene. The CDR3 runs to 15 residues. CDR3 DNA sequence: TGTGCCAGCAGCAACCGTTGCCCAGGGGATCAGCCCCAGCATTTT. Protein: CASSNRCPGDQPQHF.